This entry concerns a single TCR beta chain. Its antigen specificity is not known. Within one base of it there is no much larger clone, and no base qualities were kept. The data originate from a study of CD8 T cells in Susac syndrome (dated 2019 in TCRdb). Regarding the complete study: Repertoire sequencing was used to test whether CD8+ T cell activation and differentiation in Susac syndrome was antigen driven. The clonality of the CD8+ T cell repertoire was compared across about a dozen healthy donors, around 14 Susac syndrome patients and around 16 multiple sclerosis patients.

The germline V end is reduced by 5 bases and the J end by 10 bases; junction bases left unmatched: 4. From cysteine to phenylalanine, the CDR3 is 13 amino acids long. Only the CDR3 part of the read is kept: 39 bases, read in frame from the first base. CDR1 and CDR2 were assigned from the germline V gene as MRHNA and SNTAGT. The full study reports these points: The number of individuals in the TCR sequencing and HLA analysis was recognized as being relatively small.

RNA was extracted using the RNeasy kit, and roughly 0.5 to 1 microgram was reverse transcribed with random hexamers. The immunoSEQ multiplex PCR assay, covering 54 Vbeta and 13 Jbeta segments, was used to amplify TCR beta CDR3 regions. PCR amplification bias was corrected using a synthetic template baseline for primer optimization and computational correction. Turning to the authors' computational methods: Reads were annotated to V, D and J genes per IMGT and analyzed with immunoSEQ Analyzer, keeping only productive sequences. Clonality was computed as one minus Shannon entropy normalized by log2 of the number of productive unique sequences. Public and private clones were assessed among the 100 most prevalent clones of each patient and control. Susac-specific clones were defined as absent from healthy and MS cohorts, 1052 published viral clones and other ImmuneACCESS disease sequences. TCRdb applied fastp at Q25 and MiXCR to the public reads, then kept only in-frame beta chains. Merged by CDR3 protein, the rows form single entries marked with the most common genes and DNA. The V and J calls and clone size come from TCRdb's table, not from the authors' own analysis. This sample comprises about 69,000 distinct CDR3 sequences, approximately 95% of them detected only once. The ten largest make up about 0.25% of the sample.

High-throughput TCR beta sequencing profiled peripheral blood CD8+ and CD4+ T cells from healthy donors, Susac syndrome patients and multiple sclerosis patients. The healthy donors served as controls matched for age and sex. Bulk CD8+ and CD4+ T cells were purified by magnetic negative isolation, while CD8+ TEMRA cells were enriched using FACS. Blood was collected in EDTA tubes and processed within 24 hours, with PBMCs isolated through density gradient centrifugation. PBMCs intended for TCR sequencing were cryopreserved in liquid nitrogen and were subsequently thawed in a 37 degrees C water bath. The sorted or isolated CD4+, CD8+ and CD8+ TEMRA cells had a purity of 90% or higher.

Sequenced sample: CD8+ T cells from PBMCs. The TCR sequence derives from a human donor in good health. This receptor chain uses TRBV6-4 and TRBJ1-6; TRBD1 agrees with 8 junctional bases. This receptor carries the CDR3 CASSPTGESPLHF. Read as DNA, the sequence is TGTGCCAGCAGTCCGACAGGGGAATCACCCCTCCACTTT.